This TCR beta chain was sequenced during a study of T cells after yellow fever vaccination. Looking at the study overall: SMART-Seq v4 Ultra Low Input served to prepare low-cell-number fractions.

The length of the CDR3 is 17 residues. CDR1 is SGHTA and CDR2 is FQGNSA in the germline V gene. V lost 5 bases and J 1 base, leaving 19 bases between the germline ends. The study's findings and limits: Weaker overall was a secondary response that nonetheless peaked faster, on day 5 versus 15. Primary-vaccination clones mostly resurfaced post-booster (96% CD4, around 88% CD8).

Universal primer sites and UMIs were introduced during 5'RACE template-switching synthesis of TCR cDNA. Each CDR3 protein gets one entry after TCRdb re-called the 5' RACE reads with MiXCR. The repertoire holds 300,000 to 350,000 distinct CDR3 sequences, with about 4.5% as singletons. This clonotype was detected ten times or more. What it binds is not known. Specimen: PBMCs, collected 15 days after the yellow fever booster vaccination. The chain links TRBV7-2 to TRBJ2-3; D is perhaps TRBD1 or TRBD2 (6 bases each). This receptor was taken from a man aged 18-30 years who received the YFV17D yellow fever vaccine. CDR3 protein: CASSITVEGGRTDTQYF. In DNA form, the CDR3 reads TGTGCCAGCAGCATCACGGTTGAGGGGGGACGCACAGATACGCAGTATTTT.